This T cell receptor (beta chain) was sequenced in a study of response to subunit inactivated influenza vaccine. Germline CDR1 and CDR2: DFQATT and SNEGSKA (reference sequence). The V end was cut by 3 bases, the J end by 2 bases, with 10 bases between. The CDR3 is made up of 14 amino acids. Via MiXCR, TCRdb re-called the RT-PCR reads, giving one row per CDR3 protein. The sample lists 500,000 to 550,000 distinct CDR3 sequences; roughly 23% were seen once. This clonotype has a handful of counts. The sample was also reused in another study, on T cells expressing NK-cell markers. From that second work: TCR beta cDNA was made by 5'RACE template switching with UMIs. In several experiments, sorting was confined to alpha-beta TCR T cells through use of an anti-gamma-delta TCR antibody. It was still unclear whether expanded NKG2C+ T cell clones were HCMV specific.

This specimen consisted of CD4+ T cells sorted from PBMCs, obtained less than 13 days after vaccination. The rearrangement links TRBV20-1 to TRBJ2-2; D may match TRBD1 or TRBD2 (5 bases each). This sequence was found in a man aged 50-60 years who received an inactivated influenza vaccine. The CDR3 spells CSASRRTNTGELFF. CDR3 nucleotide sequence: TGCAGTGCTAGTAGGAGGACAAACACCGGGGAGCTGTTTTTT.